This TCR beta chain emerged from a study of blood T cell repertoires in COVID-19. The wider study: There were acute and convalescent COVID-19 samples, and they came from the United States, Italy and Spain. In each case, the material was cDNA or gDNA derived from T cells, B-cell-depleted T cells, or PBMCs.

Per the original data handling: Using reference gene primer amplification, nucleated cell counts were estimated. Using immunoSEQ multiplex PCR, the repertoire was profiled, and TCRdb retains in-frame clones only, with some absent. V and J calls and clone size are given by that table; D and trimming were obtained from the DNA. The sample includes tens of thousands of clones, roughly 84% of them seen just once. The receptor was isolated from a woman of 80 years or more in a cohort sampled during active or convalescent COVID-19. Material for sequencing was peripheral blood.

As DNA, the CDR3 is TGTGCCACCAGCAGGGCCCGCCGGGTGGGAGGCTTTAATGAGCAGTTCTTC. This gives the protein CATSRARRVGGFNEQFF. This chain connects TRBV15 to TRBJ2-1; D is possibly TRBD2 (6 bases). The germline V and J ends were trimmed by 3 bases and 7 bases, with 22 bases remaining between them. The CDR3 is 17 amino acids. The germline V gene has CDR1 LNHNV and CDR2 YYDKDF (reference sequence).